The 21 T cell receptor beta chains reported below all come from one sample, sequenced in a study of T cells in Graves' hyperthyroidism and ophthalmopathy (dated by TCRdb to between 2018 and 2020). Receptor amplification or capture employed multiplex PCR. These reads were obtained on an Illumina HiSeq 2000. The TCR beta CDR3 regions were amplified from RNA transcripts. For the first round of RT-PCR on the TCR CDR3, the HTBI primer set was used together with the Qiagen OneStep RT-PCR kit. TCRdb ran its own pipeline on the public reads, namely fastp trimming at Q25 and MiXCR clone calling, and kept in-frame beta chains. Every CDR3 protein is listed once, alongside the most common genes and DNA of its rows. In this sample the table shows about 92,000 distinct CDR3 sequences, roughly 56% of which occur a single time. The ten largest clones represent roughly 29% of the sample. The sequenced material came from blood. The receptors stem from a woman aged 40 to 50 with Graves' hyperthyroidism.

Worth noting for this clonotype: Because the CDR3 is missing its conserved closing phenylalanine or tryptophan, this is likely a read error. No DNA is shown, since the ends of the CDR3 on it are uncertain; the CDR3 is the one TCRdb lists. CDR3 protein: CASSFTDRANY. This chain uses TRBV5-1 with TRBJ1-1. The CDR3 totals 11 residues, both ends included. The V gene's germline CDR1 is SGHRS and CDR2 YFSETQ.

In its sample, this clonotype was seen many times. The V call is TRBV20-1, the J call TRBJ2-5; 9 bases map to TRBD2. This CDR3 spans 17 amino acids. V gave up 0 bases and J gave up 2 bases; unmatched junction bases: 10. Germline lookup yields CDR1 DFQATT and CDR2 SNEGSKA (reference sequence). CDR3: CSARDERAGGSQETQYF. CDR3 DNA sequence: TGCAGTGCTAGAGATGAGCGGGCGGGAGGGTCTCAAGAGACCCAGTACTTC.

The chain has TRBV7-8 and TRBJ2-7; 14 nucleotides line up with TRBD2. The trim removed 1 base at V and 5 bases at J, leaving 4 bases unmatched. The CDR3 loop spans 16 amino acids. Looked up from germline, CDR1 is SGHVS and CDR2 is FQNEAQ. This CDR3 is CASSLGLAGGEDEQYF. Here the CDR3 DNA reads TGTGCCAGCAGCTTAGGACTAGCGGGAGGGGAGGACGAGCAGTACTTC.

This clonotype was seen only once. The conserved phenylalanine or tryptophan normally closing the CDR3 is absent here, so this likely arose from a read error. This chain joins TRBV29-1 and TRBJ2-5; no reliable D call. This CDR3 contains 11 residues. The V gene's germline CDR1 is SQVTM and CDR2 ANQGSEA. Trimming stripped 4 bases from V and 4 bases from J, with 7 bases between. The CDR3 spells CSVGTRETQYL. CDR3 DNA sequence: TGCAGCGTTGGGACGCGAGAGACCCAGTACCTC.

This sequence joins TRBV7-6 and TRBJ2-5; the D call may be TRBD1 or TRBD2 (5 bases each). Germline-derived CDR1 and CDR2 are SGHVS and FNYEAQ. The V gene lost 5 bases and the J gene lost 7 bases, with 23 bases spanning the gap. The CDR3 is 16 amino acids. The CDR3 DNA reads TGTGCCAGCAGCCCACGCGTGGGCAGGGAGATGATGACCCAGTACTTC. Translated: CASSPRVGREMMTQYF.

The V and J genes are TRBV7-3 and TRBJ1-2; D is unresolved. CDR1 and CDR2 from the germline V gene are SGHTA and FQGTGA. The CDR3 runs to 13 residues. The V and J ends lost 0 bases and 4 bases respectively, with 6 bases between them. This CDR3 reads CASSLTGAYGYTF. The CDR3 nucleotides read TGTGCCAGCAGCTTAACAGGTGCCTATGGCTACACCTTC. The complete variable domain, with remaining parts taken from reference TRBV7-3 and TRBJ1-2, reads GAGVSQTPSNKVTEKGKYVELRCDPISGHTALYWYRQSLGQGPEFLIYFQGTGAADDSGLPNDRFFAVRPEGSVSTLKIQRTERGDSAVYLCASSLTGAYGYTFGSGTRLTVV.

This clonotype was detected only a few times. Relative to the germline gene, one junction end is altered; a read error may explain this. The chain joins TRBV6-5 to TRBJ2-2; possibly TRBD1 or TRBD2 for D (5 bases each). The CDR3 is 15 amino acids. CDR1 and CDR2 from the germline V gene are MNHEY and SVGAGI. This CDR3 is CASTQAQGNTGELVF. DNA for the CDR3: TGTGCCAGCACCCAGGCTCAGGGAAACACCGGGGAGCTGGTTTTT.

This clonotype was observed many times. The CDR3 loop reads CASSRGQPYGYTF. In DNA, the CDR3 is TGCGCCAGCAGCCGGGGACAGCCTTATGGCTACACCTTC. The chain couples TRBV4-1 to TRBJ1-2, with TRBD1 identical over 7 bases. Germline V gene data show CDR1 as MGHRA and CDR2 as YSYEKL. This CDR3 spans 13 amino acids. The V gene end was trimmed by 4 bases and the J gene end by 5 bases; junction bases not matched to a gene: 4.

This clonotype was counted many times. V usage is TRBV2 and J usage is TRBJ2-5; either TRBD1 or TRBD2 may fit D (6 bases each). Between the trimmed V and J ends, which lost 6 bases and 2 bases, there was a span of 13 bases. The CDR3 sequence is 14 residues long. Germline loops: CDR1 SNHLY, CDR2 FYNNEI. Here the CDR3 DNA reads TGTGCCAGCAGCGCGGGACATCTGCAAGAGACCCAGTACTTC. Protein sequence: CASSAGHLQETQYF.

The gene calls are TRBV11-2 and TRBJ1-6; D is unclear. V shed 5 bases and J shed 7 bases, with 9 bases lying between them. CDR1 and CDR2 from the germline V gene are SGHAT and FQNNGV. CDR3 size: 13 residues. The CDR3, as DNA: TGTGCCAGCAGCCATGGTCGGAATTCACCCCTCCACTTT. Translation gives CASSHGRNSPLHF.

This chain connects TRBV10-2 to TRBJ1-2; TRBD1 matches at 8 bases. There are 14 residues in the CDR3. The V and J ends lost 6 bases and 3 bases, in that order; junction bases with no gene match: 6. Germline lookup yields CDR1 WSHSY and CDR2 SAAADI. The CDR3: CASRAAGGDYGYTF. The CDR3 DNA reads TGCGCCAGCAGGGCCGCAGGGGGCGACTATGGCTACACCTTC.

This chain joins TRBV10-3 and TRBJ2-5, with TRBD2 as a possible D gene (6 bases). Trimming left V 6 bases short and J 14 bases short, with 28 bases between. The CDR3 totals 15 residues. CDR1 and CDR2 (germline): ENHRY, SYGVKD. Here the CDR3 reads CAIRDASAGSGTHYF. In nucleotides, the CDR3 is TGTGCCATCAGGGATGCGTCCGCGGGATCAGGGACTCACTACTTC.

In this sample, this clonotype turned up once. The V call is TRBV7-6, the J call TRBJ1-2, with D possibly matching TRBD1 (6 bases). V lost 5 bases and J 3 bases, leaving 16 bases between the germline ends. CDR1 SGHVS and CDR2 FNYEAQ come from the germline V gene. The length of the CDR3 is 15 residues. The CDR3 loop reads CASSGTSGQHYGYTF. The DNA of the CDR3 is TGTGCCAGCAGCGGTACATCCGGACAGCACTATGGCTACACCTTC.

This clonotype was seen a few times. This chain links TRBV20-1 with TRBJ2-6, with a tentative D call TRBD1 (6 bases). V lost 4 bases and J 0 bases, leaving 10 bases between the germline ends. The CDR3 has 15 residues. Germline CDR1 and CDR2: DFQATT and SNEGSKA (reference sequence). Here the CDR3 reads CSAMRGSSGANVLTF. The CDR3 nucleotides are TGCAGTGCTATGAGGGGGAGCTCTGGGGCCAACGTCCTGACTTTC.

The table lists this clonotype with many counts. The CDR3 protein is CASSLGRGPGEKLFF. The DNA for the CDR3 is TGTGCCAGCAGCCTGGGACGTGGGCCTGGCGAAAAACTGTTTTTT. The chain couples TRBV7-2 to TRBJ1-4; tentative D call: TRBD1 (5 bases). This CDR3 spans 15 amino acids. Germline V lookup: CDR1 SGHTA, CDR2 FQGNSA. Trimming took 5 bases from V and 8 from J, leaving 18 bases between them.

This clonotype came up many times. V and J are TRBV5-1 and TRBJ1-2, with D tentatively TRBD1 (5 bases). This CDR3 is 13 amino acids long. CDR1 and CDR2 (germline): SGHRS, YFSETQ. V lost 4 bases to trimming and J lost 2 bases, with 9 bases between them. This CDR3 reads CASSRDPNYGYTF. Written as DNA, the CDR3 is TGCGCCAGCAGCCGGGACCCAAACTATGGCTACACCTTC.

This clonotype appeared a few times. The chain links TRBV7-9 to TRBJ1-1; tentative D call: TRBD1 (6 bases). The CDR3 contains 13 residues. Germline V gene lookup returns CDR1 SEHNR and CDR2 FQNEAQ (reference sequence). V lost 8 bases and J 9 bases, leaving 19 bases between the germline ends. The DNA for the CDR3 is TGTGCCAGCTCACCAATCTCGGGGACAAAAGCTTTCTTT. Protein sequence: CASSPISGTKAFF.

Notes on this clonotype: This may arise from a read error, as a much more abundant clone is one base away. The J gene is TRBJ2-2, the V gene TRBV2, with a possible D match to TRBD1 (7 bases). Germline loops: CDR1 SNHLY, CDR2 FYNNEI. Trimming took off 3 bases at V and 0 bases at J, with 11 bases between the two ends. The CDR3 runs 16 residues. This CDR3 reads CASSERGQPNTGELFF. CDR3 nucleotide sequence: TGTGCCAGCAGTGAGCGGGGACAGCCGAACACCGGGGAGCTGTTTTTT.

Judged by abundance, this clonotype is medium-sized (0.01 to 0.1%). The rearrangement joins TRBV12-3 or TRBV12-4 to TRBJ1-2; a possible D gene is TRBD1 (5 bases). The V gene lost 6 bases and the J gene lost 1 base, with 15 bases spanning the gap. This CDR3 comprises 15 residues. DNA of the CDR3: TGTGCCAGCAGAAGGGGAAGGGATGATAACTATGGCTACACCTTC. This translates into CASRRGRDDNYGYTF.

This clonotype was seen only a few times. The chain links TRBV28 to TRBJ1-4, with D perhaps TRBD1 (6 bases). Trimming cost V 7 bases and J 5 bases, with 17 bases left between them. From germline, CDR1 is MDHEN and CDR2 SYDVKM. There are 15 residues in the CDR3. The CDR3, as DNA: TGTGCCAGCAATGACCCTGGGACATCGAATGAAAAACTGTTTTTT. It specifies CASNDPGTSNEKLFF.

In this sample, this clonotype turned up once. The chain is built from TRBV25-1 and TRBJ2-5, with D uncertain. CDR1 and CDR2 (germline): MGHDK, SYGVNS. CDR3 length equals 10 residues. The V and J ends lost 8 bases and 5 bases respectively, with 6 bases between them. The CDR3 region is CASAVETQYF. CDR3 coding DNA: TGTGCCAGCGCCGTGGAGACCCAGTACTTC.